This TCR beta chain was recorded in a study of shared clonotypes between healthy human individuals (dated by TCRdb to the early 2020s). Regarding the complete study: Two women and a few men aged 18 to 49 years were included in the cohort. The study deeply sequenced blood TCR repertoires of 5 or 6 healthy adults to estimate repertoire size and the extent of clonotype sharing between individuals. For each donor, three plates each were used for CD4 naive and CD4 memory, two plates were used for CD8 naive, and one plate was used for CD8 memory. To increase sequencing depth and limit assay-specific biases, different laboratories used diverse techniques to prepare libraries and sequence TCR repertoires. Per donor, leukapheresis produced somewhere between about 0.8 and 9.5 billion PBMCs.

Regarding this clone: The antigen this receptor binds is unknown. Base qualities are missing; no much larger clone stands one base away.

V and J lose 0 bases and 1 base, and a span of 9 bases separates them. The CDR3 has 15 amino acids, counting the end cysteine and phenylalanine. Just the 45-base CDR3 DNA is kept, in frame starting at base 1. For CDR1 and CDR2, the germline V gene lists MNHEY and SVGAGI. Donors were healthy HIV-negative adults with no recently reported acute infections or vaccinations. Every donor was a Caucasian adult residing in Nashville, Tennessee, USA. CD4+ T cells were enriched by magnetic negative selection, after which naive cells were positively selected on CD45RA and the negative fraction was taken as the memory subset. Blood was collected by leukapheresis, and PBMCs were isolated by Ficoll-Histopaque density gradient centrifugation and then cryopreserved in liquid nitrogen vapor phase. Analytical flow cytometry was used to check the purity and quantity of each magnetically sorted T cell population. Genomic DNA was isolated from each sorted fraction and quantified by UV absorbance on a Nanodrop 2000c.

Using the deep immunoSEQ assay, TCR CDR3 regions were amplified from genomic DNA by multiplex PCR. Extracted genomic DNA from each cell subset was spread evenly across all wells of several immunoSEQ 96-well plates, with each plate serving as a replicate. Each replicate PCR for sorted subsets received about 0.2 ug genomic DNA, equal to roughly 33,000 T cell genomes. Purified libraries were measured with a Qubit 3.0 fluorometer, size-checked on a Bioanalyzer 2100, and measured again with the KAPA Library Quantification kit. Every immunoSEQ 96-well plate was sequenced on a separate single-read 150-cycle Illumina NextSeq 550 flow cell. On the study's bioinformatics: The immunoSEQ output contained only junctional sequences without quality scores, so filtering could not match that applied to full-length reads. Sequences were annotated with PyIR, a Python wrapper for IgBLAST v1.9, and V/J genes and CDR3 were assigned using IMGT germline references. Reads with weak V/J assignments (E-value above 1e-6), missing CDR3, stop codons, out-of-frame junctions, or ambiguous translated residues were removed. V3J clonotypes were defined by identical inferred V gene, J gene, and CDR3 amino acid sequence. Percentage overlap between repertoires was calculated by dividing the number of shared unique clonotypes by the size of the smaller repertoire. Repertoire richness was assessed with RTK rarefaction, the Chao1 estimator, and Recon v2.1 estimates of unobserved clonotypes. OLGA was used to compute generation probabilities for all TCRbeta clonotypes that the gDNA method yielded from four donors. TCRdb stores this immuneACCESS table with in-frame sequences only. Part of the clones is absent; in the studies checked, under half of the shortfall reflects unresolved V genes, and no reason is known for the rest. V and J calls and clone size are copied from that table; D and trimming were computed from the DNA. The sample data list about 2.4 million clones, and more than 85% of these were observed just once. The ten largest clones take up about 0.38% of the sample.

Overall results and qualifications from the work: Even with the large sequencing depth, rarefaction of the sorted-subset datasets indicated that sequencing was incomplete. Sharing across a handful of donors was observed for about 5% of naive CD4, over 3% of naive CD8, 2% to 2.5% of memory CD4, and about 0.4% of memory CD8 clonotypes. Only blood was sampled, and tissue TCR repertoires likely differ from those in blood. Higher generation probabilities were observed for clonotypes shared by all four sorted-subset donors than for non-shared clonotypes. The small number of donors limited the genetic and exposure-history diversity represented. Based on pairwise subsampling, the degree of clonotype sharing among donors was expected to be affected by sequencing depth. Larger estimated clonotype richness was generally found for naive subsets than for memory subsets.

In this chain, TRBV6-5 is recombined with TRBJ1-1, with the D gene not clear enough to name. The receptor's source is a man younger than 35 in good health. Some clones in this sample may be carry-over from other donors' samples. Sequenced sample: naive CD4+ T cells from PBMCs. This specimen's cell subset or site label, per the study, means: CD45RA+ positively selected. The DNA reads as follows: TGTGCCAGCAGTTACTCTTTCGCCTCGAACACTGAAGCTTTCTTT. Translated, it reads CASSYSFASNTEAFF.